Sequencing of this T cell receptor beta chain was carried out in a study of CD8+CD57+ T cells in acquired aplastic anemia. Looking at the study overall: Each DNA sample taken from sorted CD4+ and CD8+ cells came to 2.5 to 4 ug on average.

V lost 2 bases, J lost 1 base, and 5 bases lay in between. This CDR3 is built from 13 residues. Germline CDR1 reads SNHLY; CDR2 reads FYNNEI. Patients included in sequencing had previously demonstrated CD8+CD57+ cell expansion by flow cytometry. In its sample, this clonotype was seen many times. Genomic DNA, serving as template, underwent TCR beta VDJ and CDR3 profiling. TCRdb reprocessed the reads with MiXCR, giving one entry per CDR3 protein. The sample holds about 470,000 distinct CDR3 sequences, around 32% seen once. The genes are TRBV2 and TRBJ1-1; D is ambiguous. Sequencing was carried out using sorted CD4+, CD8+, or CD8+CD57+ T cells (not recorded which) from PBMCs. This receptor was identified in a human donor with aplastic anemia. CDR3 sequence (DNA): TGTGCCAGCAGTGAAAACTGGAACACTGAAGCTTTCTTT. Its translation is CASSENWNTEAFF.